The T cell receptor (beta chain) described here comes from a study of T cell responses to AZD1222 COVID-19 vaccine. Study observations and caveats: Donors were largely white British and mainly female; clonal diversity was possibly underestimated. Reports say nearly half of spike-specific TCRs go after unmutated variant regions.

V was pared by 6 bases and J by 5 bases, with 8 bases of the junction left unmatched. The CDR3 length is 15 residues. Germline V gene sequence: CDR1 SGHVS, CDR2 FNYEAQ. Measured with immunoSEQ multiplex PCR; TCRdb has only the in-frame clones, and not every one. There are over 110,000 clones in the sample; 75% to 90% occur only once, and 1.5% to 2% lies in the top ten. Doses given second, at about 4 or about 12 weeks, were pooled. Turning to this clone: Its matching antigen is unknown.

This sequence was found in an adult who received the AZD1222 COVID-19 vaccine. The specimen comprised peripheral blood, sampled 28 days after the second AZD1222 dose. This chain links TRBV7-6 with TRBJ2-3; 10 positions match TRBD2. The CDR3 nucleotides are TGTGCCAGCAGGAAAACTAGCGGGGATGGAGATACGCAGTATTTT. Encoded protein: CASRKTSGDGDTQYF.